The 10 T cell receptor beta chains in this list originate from one sample, sequenced in a study of T cells in localized non-small cell lung cancer (dated by TCRdb to the early 2020s). Receptor libraries were prepared by the immunoSEQ multiplex PCR assay. TCRdb holds this immuneACCESS table with in-frame rearrangements only. Some clones are missing; in checked studies, unresolved V genes explain under half, and the rest has no known cause. The sample contains approximately 61,000 clones, roughly 90% of them found a single time. Approximately 5.6% of the sample is in the top ten clones. The material was peripheral blood, obtained before any cancer treatment. The source of these receptors is a woman aged 35 to 70 with stage I lung adenocarcinoma.

The chain couples TRBV2 to TRBJ1-2; no reliable D call. The germline V gene has CDR1 SNHLY and CDR2 FYNNEI. The CDR3 is 13 residues long. The germline V and J ends were trimmed by 7 bases and 2 bases, with 11 bases remaining between them. The CDR3 spells CASNGARNYGYTF. The CDR3 DNA reads TGTGCCAGCAACGGAGCTCGAAACTATGGCTACACCTTC.

The gene calls are TRBV2 and TRBJ2-2, with 12 bases matching TRBD1. The junction had 3 bases not matched to a gene; V was cut back by 7 bases and J by 3 bases. CDR3 length: 15 amino acids. Germline CDR1 SNHLY, CDR2 FYNNEI. The CDR3 here is CASIRDRGHTGELFF. Here the CDR3 DNA reads TGTGCCAGCATTAGGGACAGGGGGCACACCGGGGAGCTGTTTTTT.

The rearrangement joins TRBV7-3 to TRBJ2-5; D remains ambiguous. CDR1 is SGHTA, CDR2 FQGTGA, per germline. The CDR3 is 13 residues long. V lost 1 base and J 5 bases, leaving 8 bases between the germline ends. Here the CDR3 DNA reads TGTGCCAGCAGCTTAAAAGGGTCGGAGACCCAGTACTTC. It encodes CASSLKGSETQYF.

The rearrangement uses TRBV11-2 and TRBJ1-3; D call uncertain. The CDR3 is 14 amino acids. Trimming stripped 2 bases from V and 0 bases from J, with 5 bases between. Looked up from germline, CDR1 is SGHAT and CDR2 is FQNNGV. CDR3 sequence: CASSLLYSGNTIYF. The CDR3 DNA reads TGTGCCAGCAGCTTATTGTACTCTGGAAACACCATATATTTT. Looking up the rest from reference TRBV11-2 and TRBJ1-3 gives the full variable domain: EAGVAQSPRYKIIEKRQSVAFWCNPISGHATLYWYQQILGQGPKLLIQFQNNGVVDDSQLPKDRFSAERLKGVDSTLKIQPAKLEDSAVYLCASSLLYSGNTIYFGEGSWLTVV.

CDR3 sequence (DNA): TGTGCCAGTAGTATGAAGGGGCGCGGGTCCCACGAGCAGTACTTC. This gives the protein CASSMKGRGSHEQYF. The chain links TRBV19 to TRBJ2-7; either TRBD1 or TRBD2 may supply D (5 bases each). This CDR3 comprises 15 residues. The germline V gene encodes CDR1 LNHDA and CDR2 SQIVND (reference sequence). The ends were cut back, 3 bases at V and 5 bases at J, with 17 bases in the middle.

For the CDR3, the DNA is TGTGCCAGCAGCCAGACAGGGTCCTACACCTTC. Its translation is CASSQTGSYTF. The chain has TRBV5-4 and TRBJ1-2; 7 bases line up with TRBD1. Germline V gives CDR1 SGHNT, CDR2 YYREEE (reference sequence). This CDR3 has 11 residues. V lost 4 bases and J lost 10; bases outside the gene matches: 4.

This clone was counted only a few times. V usage is TRBV2 and J usage is TRBJ2-3; 8 bases line up with TRBD1. Germline CDR1 and CDR2: SNHLY and FYNNEI. With 4 bases clipped from V and 3 bases from J, the junction kept 6 bases outside the gene matches. The CDR3 totals 15 residues. The CDR3 region has the DNA TGTGCCAGCAGTGGGACAGGGAAAAGGACAGATACGCAGTATTTT. Amino acid sequence: CASSGTGKRTDTQYF.

This sequence joins TRBV6-5 and TRBJ1-1, with D uncertain. The length of the CDR3 is 12 residues. CDR1 is MNHEY and CDR2 is SVGAGI in the germline V gene. Trimming removed 5 bases at V and 0 bases at J, with 4 bases between. The CDR3 spells CASSGMNTEAFF. The CDR3 DNA reads TGTGCCAGCAGTGGCATGAACACTGAAGCTTTCTTT.

This clone was recorded a few times. The chain employs TRBV11-1 and TRBJ2-7, with D perhaps assigned TRBD1 or TRBD2 (5 bases each). With 3 bases removed from V and 2 bases from J, the gap between germline ends came to 11 bases. Germline V CDR1 and CDR2: SGHAT, FQDESV (reference sequence). The CDR3 totals 14 residues. The CDR3 sequence is CASSLGPPTYEQYF. DNA of the CDR3: TGTGCCAGCAGCTTGGGACCCCCCACCTACGAGCAGTACTTC.

The chain carries TRBV5-4 and TRBJ2-1; D may be TRBD2 (5 bases). From germline, CDR1 is SGHNT and CDR2 YYREEE (reference sequence). The CDR3 runs 16 residues. Trimming took 4 bases from V and 0 from J, leaving 14 bases between them. CDR3: CASSRTWAGSYNEQFF. CDR3 bases: TGTGCCAGCAGCCGTACCTGGGCGGGCTCCTACAATGAGCAGTTCTTC.